The T cell receptor (beta chain) described here comes from a study of blood T cell repertoires in COVID-19. On the study more broadly: Samples of COVID-19 (acute and convalescent) were obtained from the United States, Italy and Spain. T cells, B-cell-depleted T cells, or PBMCs provided the cDNA or gDNA that served as material.

Some clones are missing from TCRdb's copy, which holds only in-frame ones; the method was immunoSEQ multiplex PCR. This table holds some 150,000 clones, approximately 80% found once. V shed 0 bases, J shed 4 bases, and the junction held 5 bases outside the gene matches. The CDR3 contains 15 residues. CDR1 KGHSH and CDR2 LQKENI come from the germline V gene. Categorization into cohorts depended on clinical history that participants reported. Before being deemed recovered, Cohort 3 donors had two negative PCRs, clearance, or symptom resolution. The chain joins TRBV18 to TRBJ1-2, with 7 bases fitting TRBD1. This receptor was taken from a man in his fifties or sixties who had recovered from COVID-19. Sequences were obtained from PBMCs or T cells enriched from blood (not recorded which). CDR3 DNA sequence: TGTGCCAGCTCACCACCCCAGGGGGAGATCTATGGCTACACCTTC. This codes for CASSPPQGEIYGYTF.